The sequence of this T cell receptor (beta chain) was determined in a study of blood T cells in healthy people across ages. Germline CDR1 SEHNR, CDR2 FQNEAQ (reference sequence). The CDR3 covers 15 residues. V was shortened by 3 bases and J by 7 bases, with 15 bases between the two germline ends. Through a sample-barcoded 5' primer and a J-beta primer mix, a second PCR was run for about 6 to 11 cycles. One entry per CDR3 protein, called by TCRdb with MiXCR from the 5' RACE reads. Of about 780,000 distinct CDR3 sequences in the sample, approximately 24% were seen once. Per sample, extraction of total RNA gave at least 5.5 micrograms in every case. Separately, the same data were catalogued under a study of T cells of mothers and their children.

V usage is TRBV7-9 and J usage is TRBJ1-4; weak D call: TRBD1 (5 bases). Sequenced material: blood. The receptor's source is a boy under 18 in good health. CDR3: CASSFRGSVGEKLFF. CDR3 in DNA: TGTGCCAGCAGCTTTAGGGGCTCGGTCGGTGAAAAACTGTTTTTT.